Listed below are T cell receptor beta chains from one sample, sequenced in a study of CD8 T cells in Susac syndrome. TCRdb used MiXCR to reprocess the immunoSEQ multiplex PCR reads, holding one entry per CDR3 protein. The sample holds about 240,000 distinct CDR3 sequences, about 95% seen once. The source material was CD4+ T cells from PBMCs. All receptors derive from a human donor with Susac syndrome. The CDR3 runs from the conserved cysteine through the conserved F or W. The order of the fields is clone size, D gene, V gene, J gene, CDR3 protein, CDR3 DNA. The D gene is left open where the match is weak. A row's size may be missing; if present it is once, few, many or a size class.

.,.,TRBV27,TRBJ2-1,CASSLGPSVHEQFF,TGTGCCAGCAGTTTAGGGCCCTCTGTCCATGAGCAGTTCTTC
.,.,TRBV18,TRBJ2-2,CASSPEDSTGELFF,TGTGCCAGCTCACCAGAGGACTCTACCGGGGAGCTGTTTTTT
.,.,TRBV9,TRBJ1-2,CASTRGVVGYTF,TGTGCCAGCACCAGGGGCGTAGTTGGCTACACCTTC
.,.,TRBV14,TRBJ2-1,CASSQDPAVSYNEQFF,TGTGCCAGCAGCCAAGATCCAGCAGTCTCCTACAATGAGCAGTTCTTC
.,.,TRBV14,TRBJ1-1,CASSQDVFEAFF,TGTGCCAGCAGCCAAGACGTATTTGAAGCTTTCTTT
.,.,TRBV30,TRBJ2-3,CAWNRGGSPDTQYF,TGTGCCTGGAACAGGGGCGGGAGCCCAGATACGCAGTATTTT
.,.,TRBV9,TRBJ1-1,CASSVATAQNTEAFF,TGTGCCAGCAGCGTAGCAACAGCTCAAAACACTGAAGCTTTCTTT
.,.,TRBV20-1,TRBJ1-1,CSARDWVAGGLKAFF,TGCAGTGCTAGAGACTGGGTCGCAGGAGGACTGAAAGCTTTCTTT
.,.,TRBV6-5,TRBJ2-3,CASSYTYKPNIVQYF,TGTGCCAGCAGTTACACGTACAAGCCGAATATAGTGCAGTATTTT
.,TRBD2,TRBV20-1,TRBJ2-1,CSAQTPGLGPYNEQFF,TGCAGTGCCCAAACTCCGGGACTAGGACCCTACAATGAGCAGTTCTTC
.,.,TRBV28,TRBJ2-7,CASSLLMSSYEQYF,TGTGCCAGCAGTCTGCTCATGAGCTCCTACGAGCAGTACTTC
.,TRBD2,TRBV30,TRBJ2-5,CAWSRQGLAVETQYF,TGTGCCTGGAGTAGGCAGGGACTAGCGGTTGAGACCCAGTACTTC
.,.,TRBV5-1,TRBJ1-1,CASSFSEGTEAFF,TGCGCCAGCAGCTTTAGCGAGGGCACTGAAGCTTTCTTT
.,TRBD2,TRBV20-1,TRBJ2-7,CSARASGNTYEQYF,TGCAGTGCTAGAGCTAGCGGGAACACGTACGAGCAGTACTTC
.,.,TRBV11-2,TRBJ2-1,CASSDSGEQFF,TGTGCCAGCAGCGATTCAGGGGAGCAGTTCTTC
.,TRBD2,TRBV20-1,TRBJ2-7,CSAPTSGLAVPGRPYEQYF,TGCAGTGCCCCAACGAGTGGACTAGCGGTACCAGGGAGACCTTACGAGCAGTACTTC
few,TRBD1,TRBV7-6,TRBJ2-7,CASSGGTGSSYEQYF,TGTGCCAGCAGCGGGGGGACAGGAAGCTCCTACGAGCAGTACTTC